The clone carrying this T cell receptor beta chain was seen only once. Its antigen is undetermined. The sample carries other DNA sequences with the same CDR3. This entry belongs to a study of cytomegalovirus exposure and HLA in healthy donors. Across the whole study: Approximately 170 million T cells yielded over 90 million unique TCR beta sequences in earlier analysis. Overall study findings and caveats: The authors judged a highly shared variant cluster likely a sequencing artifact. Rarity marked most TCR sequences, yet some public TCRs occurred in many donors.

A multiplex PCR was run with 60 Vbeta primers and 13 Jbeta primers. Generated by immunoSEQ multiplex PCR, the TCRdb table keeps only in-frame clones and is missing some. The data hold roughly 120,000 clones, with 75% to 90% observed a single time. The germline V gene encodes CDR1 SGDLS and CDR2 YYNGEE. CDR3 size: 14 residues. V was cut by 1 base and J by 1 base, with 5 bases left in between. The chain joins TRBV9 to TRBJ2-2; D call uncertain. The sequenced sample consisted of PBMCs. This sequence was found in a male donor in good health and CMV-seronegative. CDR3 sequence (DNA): TGTGCCAGCAGCGTATCAGGGAACACCGGGGAGCTGTTTTTT. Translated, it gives CASSVSGNTGELFF.